The next 9 T cell receptor beta chains were all read from a single sample in a study of CD8 T cells in ankylosing spondylitis (TCRdb year 2017). Library generation was performed with 5' RACE. Sequencing used an Illumina HiSeq 2500. TCRdb itself trimmed the public reads at Q25 with fastp, ran MiXCR and retained productive beta chains. Identical CDR3 proteins give one entry, which carries the most common genes and DNA. The table for this sample lists some 300,000 distinct CDR3 sequences; under 25% of them were counted only once. 3.5% of the sample comes from the top ten. The specimen was blood, either unsorted or a sorted T cell fraction (not recorded which). Every receptor here comes from a female donor with ankylosing spondylitis or in good health (not recorded which).

V gene TRBV2 combines with J gene TRBJ1-5; 7 positions match TRBD1. Losses at the gene ends were 4 bases for V and 7 bases for J; bases not matched to a gene: 10. The CDR3 spans 15 residues. CDR1 SNHLY and CDR2 FYNNEI come from the germline V gene. In DNA, the CDR3 is TGTGCCAGCAGTGGCGAACAGGGGATAGCGCAGCCCCAGCATTTT. Its protein product is CASSGEQGIAQPQHF.

The chain recombines TRBV30 with TRBJ2-1; 10 bases line up with TRBD2. The CDR3 totals 19 residues. Trimming cost V 0 bases and J 1 base; bases outside gene matches: 12. Germline loops: CDR1 GTSNPN, CDR2 SVGIG (reference sequence). The CDR3 nucleotides read TGTGCCTGGAGTGTAAGTTTTCGTAGCGGGAGGCCATCCTACAATGAGCAGTTCTTC. This encodes CAWSVSFRSGRPSYNEQFF.

The V call is TRBV20-1, the J call TRBJ1-2; a possible D gene is TRBD1 (5 bases). V lost 0 bases, J lost 8 bases, and 16 bases lay in between. Germline V gene data show CDR1 as DFQATT and CDR2 as SNEGSKA (reference sequence). CDR3 length: 14 residues. The CDR3 loop is CSARDRQGQEGYTF. CDR3 sequence (DNA): TGCAGTGCTAGAGACCGGCAGGGCCAAGAAGGCTACACCTTC.

The rearrangement uses TRBV11-2 and TRBJ2-5; TRBD1 aligns across 8 bases. Germline V gene data show CDR1 as SGHAT and CDR2 as FQNNGV. V was pared by 6 bases and J by 2 bases, with 8 bases of the junction left unmatched. This CDR3 has 15 residues. The CDR3 DNA reads TGTGCCAGCAGTAGGACAGGGCTGACTCAAGAGACCCAGTACTTC. Translating gives CASSRTGLTQETQYF.

The chain carries TRBV20-1 and TRBJ1-1; D perhaps matches TRBD1 (5 bases). CDR1 and CDR2 from the germline V gene are DFQATT and SNEGSKA (reference sequence). V dropped 1 base and J dropped 0 bases, with 15 bases sitting between them. The CDR3 is 16 amino acids. For the CDR3, the DNA is TGCAGTGCTAGAGGGTTCCCTGAGGGACTGAACACTGAAGCTTTCTTT. As protein: CSARGFPEGLNTEAFF.

This clonotype was detected only a few times. The V and J genes are TRBV11-2 and TRBJ2-1, with 7 bases that match TRBD1. The CDR3 spans 19 residues. Unmatched junction bases numbered 20, after V lost 1 base and J lost 8 bases. Per germline, CDR1 SGHAT and CDR2 FQNNGV. The CDR3 DNA follows: TGTGCCAGCAGCTTAGTTGTAATAAGAGACAGGGTAACGATCGATGAGCAGTTCTTC. Protein: CASSLVVIRDRVTIDEQFF. Full variable domain (outside the CDR3, taken from reference TRBV11-2 and TRBJ2-1): EAGVAQSPRYKIIEKRQSVAFWCNPISGHATLYWYQQILGQGPKLLIQFQNNGVVDDSQLPKDRFSAERLKGVDSTLKIQPAKLEDSAVYLCASSLVVIRDRVTIDEQFFGPGTRLTVL.

There are a few counts of this clonotype. This chain's CDR3 is CASSRSSGLLTDTQYF. CDR3 nucleotide sequence: TGTGCCAGCAGTCGCTCTAGCGGGCTTCTCACAGATACGCAGTATTTT. The V and J genes are TRBV12-3 or TRBV12-4 and TRBJ2-3; 8 nucleotides agree with TRBD2. CDR3 length equals 16 residues. Losses at the gene ends were 5 bases for V and 2 bases for J; bases not matched to a gene: 9.

Comments on this clonotype: Since a much larger clone is just one base distant, this may be a read error. V is TRBV10-3 and J is TRBJ2-7, with D tentatively TRBD1 (7 bases). V was shortened by 4 bases and J by 1 base, with 11 bases between the two germline ends. The CDR3 totals 14 residues. The germline CDR1 and CDR2 sequences are ENHRY and SYGVKD. The CDR3 nucleotides read TGTGCCATCAGTGCTCCAGGGGGGTCCTACGAGCAGTACTTC. This codes for CAISAPGGSYEQYF.

The gene calls are TRBV4-3 and TRBJ2-6; D is undetermined. V was shortened by 4 bases and J by 2 bases, with 9 bases between the two germline ends. The CDR3 length is 15 residues. The germline V gene encodes CDR1 LGHNA and CDR2 YSLEER. CDR3 amino acids: CASSPTPTGANVLTF. CDR3 sequence (DNA): TGCGCCAGCAGCCCGACTCCTACTGGGGCCAACGTCCTGACTTTC.